The T cell receptor beta chain under discussion was sequenced for a study of blood T cell repertoires in COVID-19. The overall study: The origin of the acute and convalescent COVID-19 samples was the United States, Italy and Spain.

Enrolment of Seattle patients took place during active infection, and they were followed longitudinally. Assay: immunoSEQ multiplex PCR; the TCRdb copy retains only in-frame clones and omits some. The sample records approximately 170,000 clones, around 81% being singletons. The receptor comes from a woman aged 80 or over with COVID-19, enrolled during active disease. The sequencing sample was made of peripheral blood.

The DNA of the CDR3 is TGTGCCAGCAGTGTGGGACAGATCTCTGGAAACACCATATATTTT. Translated, it gives CASSVGQISGNTIYF. The chain links TRBV2 to TRBJ1-3, with 7 nucleotides matching TRBD1. The length of the CDR3 is 15 residues. Trimming cost V 4 bases and J 0 bases; bases outside gene matches: 3. Per germline, CDR1 SNHLY and CDR2 FYNNEI.